These 4 T cell receptor beta chains were all obtained from the same sample, sequenced in a study of response to subunit inactivated influenza vaccine. Each CDR3 protein gets one entry after TCRdb re-called the RT-PCR reads with MiXCR. This table has almost 600,000 distinct CDR3 sequences, around 13% appearing once. Sample: PBMCs from blood, taken 11 to 12 days after vaccination. The origin of the receptors is a man over 45 who received an inactivated influenza vaccine.

In its sample, this clonotype was seen a few times. V and J are TRBV7-2 and TRBJ2-3; D is possibly TRBD2 (5 bases). With 2 bases removed from V and 2 bases from J, the gap between germline ends came to 14 bases. Germline V lookup: CDR1 SGHTA, CDR2 FQGNSA. The CDR3 is 16 residues long. The CDR3 reads CASSLNPPRATDTQYF. The CDR3 DNA follows: TGTGCCAGCAGCTTAAACCCCCCGCGGGCCACAGATACGCAGTATTTT.

This clonotype appeared a single time. The chain uses TRBV20-1 and TRBJ2-5; TRBD1 matches 8 bases. The V gene end was trimmed by 1 base and the J gene end by 5 bases; junction bases not matched to a gene: 6. The germline gives CDR1 DFQATT, CDR2 SNEGSKA (reference sequence). The CDR3 consists of 14 residues. This CDR3 is CSARAQDRVETQYF. Written as DNA, the CDR3 is TGCAGTGCTAGAGCCCAGGACAGGGTTGAGACCCAGTACTTC.

This clonotype has a handful of counts. The chain carries TRBV5-1 and TRBJ2-1; D assignment may be TRBD1 or TRBD2 (5 bases each). Trimming stripped 5 bases from V and 10 bases from J, with 16 bases between. The CDR3 covers 13 residues. Germline V lookup: CDR1 SGHRS, CDR2 YFSETQ. CDR3 amino acids: CASRTHDEGEQFF. DNA of the CDR3: TGCGCCAGCAGAACCCACGATGAGGGGGAGCAGTTCTTC.

This sequence joins TRBV6-1 and TRBJ1-5; D ambiguous. From germline, CDR1 is MNHNS and CDR2 SASEGT. Trimming removed 3 bases from V and 9 bases from J, with 12 bases in between. The CDR3 is 13 residues long. DNA of the CDR3: TGTGCCAGCAGTGAGTTGTGGCCCGGGCCCCAGCATTTT. The encoded protein is CASSELWPGPQHF.